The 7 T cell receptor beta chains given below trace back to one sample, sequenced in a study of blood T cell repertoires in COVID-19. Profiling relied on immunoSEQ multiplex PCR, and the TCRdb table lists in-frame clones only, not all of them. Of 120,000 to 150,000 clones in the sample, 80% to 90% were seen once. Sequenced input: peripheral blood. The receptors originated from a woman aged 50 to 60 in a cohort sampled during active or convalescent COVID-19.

CDR3 DNA: TGTGCCAGCAGCAAAGTATATCAGCCCCAGCATTTT. Translated: CASSKVYQPQHF. The chain links TRBV21-1 to TRBJ1-5. TRBV21-1 is marked as a pseudogene. The CDR3 length is 12 residues.

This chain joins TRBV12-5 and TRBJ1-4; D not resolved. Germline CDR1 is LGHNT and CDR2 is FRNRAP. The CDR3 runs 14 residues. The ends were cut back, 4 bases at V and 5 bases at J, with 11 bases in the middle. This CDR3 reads CASGYRAGNEKLFF. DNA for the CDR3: TGTGCTAGTGGTTATCGGGCGGGGAATGAAAAACTGTTTTTT. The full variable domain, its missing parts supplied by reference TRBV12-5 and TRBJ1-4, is DARVTQTPRHKVTEMGQEVTMRCQPILGHNTVFWYRQTMMQGLELLAYFRNRAPLDDSGMPKDRFSAEMPDATLATLKIQPSEPRDSAVYFCASGYRAGNEKLFFGSGTQLSVL.

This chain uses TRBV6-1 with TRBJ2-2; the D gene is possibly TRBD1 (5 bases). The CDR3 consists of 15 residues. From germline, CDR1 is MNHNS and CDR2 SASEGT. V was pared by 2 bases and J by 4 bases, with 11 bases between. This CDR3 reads CASSESGAGTGELFF. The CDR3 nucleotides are TGTGCCAGCAGTGAAAGTGGGGCAGGCACCGGGGAGCTGTTTTTT.

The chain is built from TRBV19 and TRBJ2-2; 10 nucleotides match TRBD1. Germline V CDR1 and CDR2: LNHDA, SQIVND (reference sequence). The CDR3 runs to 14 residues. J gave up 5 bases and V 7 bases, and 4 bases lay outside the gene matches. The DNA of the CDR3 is TGTGCCAGTATGGGGACAGGGGTTACCGGGGAGCTGTTTTTT. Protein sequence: CASMGTGVTGELFF.

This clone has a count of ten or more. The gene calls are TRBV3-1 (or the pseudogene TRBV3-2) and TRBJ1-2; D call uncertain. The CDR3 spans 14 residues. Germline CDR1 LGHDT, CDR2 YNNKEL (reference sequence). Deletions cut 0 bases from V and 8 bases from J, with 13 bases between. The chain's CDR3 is CASSQEGQDVGYTF. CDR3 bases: TGTGCCAGCAGCCAAGAGGGTCAGGATGTGGGCTACACCTTC.

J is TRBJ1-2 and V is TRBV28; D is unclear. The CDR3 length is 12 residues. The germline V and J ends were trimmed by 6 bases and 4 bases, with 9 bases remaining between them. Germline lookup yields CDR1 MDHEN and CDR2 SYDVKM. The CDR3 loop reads CASSSPPYGYTF. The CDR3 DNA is TGTGCCAGCAGCTCCCCCCCCTATGGCTACACCTTC.

CDR3: CASSQGAGLDTEAFF. For the CDR3, the DNA is TGCGCCAGCAGCCAAGGAGCCGGGTTGGACACTGAAGCTTTCTTT. The chain links TRBV4-3 to TRBJ1-1; D gene unclear. V dropped 1 base and J dropped 3 bases, with 12 bases sitting between them. Germline assignment: CDR1 LGHNA and CDR2 YSLEER. CDR3 size: 15 residues.